The rows below give T cell receptor beta chains drawn from one sample of a study of identical twins. TCRdb ran MiXCR on the 5' RACE reads and lists one entry per CDR3 protein. The repertoire consists of 1.5 million or so distinct CDR3 sequences, with more than 30% occurring once and the leading ten covering approximately 0.25%. The sample was cord blood. Every receptor here comes from a newborn girl in good health. Each CDR3 is given with its conserved first and last residue. Fields, in order: clone size, D gene, J gene, V gene, CDR3 protein, CDR3 DNA. D genes are given only for firm matches. Some rows mark clone size as missing; the rest say once, few, many or name a class of expanded clone.

many	NA	TRBJ2-5	TRBV5-1	CASSLADSGRGETQYF	TGCGCCAGCAGCTTGGCCGATTCCGGCAGGGGAGAGACCCAGTACTTC
NA	TRBD2	TRBJ2-5	TRBV28	CASSFRDRGSGSMYEQYF	TGTGCCAGCAGTTTTCGGGACCGGGGGAGCGGGAGTATGTATGAGCAGTACTTC
NA	NA	TRBJ1-2	TRBV20-1	CSASKDNLYSPGYTF	TGCAGTGCTAGCAAGGACAACCTCTATTCGCCCGGCTACACCTTC
few	TRBD2	TRBJ2-3	TRBV20-1	CSARVGTSGRLTDTQYF	TGCAGTGCTAGAGTGGGGACTAGCGGGAGGCTGACAGATACGCAGTATTTT
NA	NA	TRBJ1-1	TRBV3-1	CASSQAATVNTEAFF	TGTGCCAGCAGCCAAGCCGCCACAGTAAACACTGAAGCTTTCTTT
NA	NA	TRBJ2-2	TRBV2	CASSYPGDSNTGELFF	TGTGCCAGTTCCTACCCAGGGGACTCGAACACCGGGGAGCTGTTTTTT
many	NA	TRBJ2-7	TRBV20-1	CSASRSSYEQYF	TGCAGTGCTAGCAGGAGCTCCTACGAGCAGTACTTC
NA	NA	TRBJ2-1	TRBV4-1	CASSHIRSSYNEQFF	TGCGCCAGCAGCCACATCAGGAGCTCCTACAATGAGCAGTTCTTC
few	NA	TRBJ2-4	TRBV5-1	CASSFGRGPLAKNIQYF	TGCGCCAGCAGCTTCGGCCGGGGACCCTTAGCCAAAAACATTCAGTACTTC
NA	TRBD2	TRBJ2-5	TRBV18	CASSRTSLYQETQYF	TGTGCCAGCTCAAGGACTAGCCTGTACCAAGAGACCCAGTACTTC
NA	NA	TRBJ1-1	TRBV27	CASSLSSGRAFF	TGTGCCAGCAGTTTATCATCGGGTAGAGCTTTCTTT
NA	NA	TRBJ2-5	TRBV3-1	CASSPLVSLPNQQYF	TGTGCCAGCAGCCCACTAGTTTCCCTCCCCAATCAGCAGTACTTC
NA	TRBD2	TRBJ2-5	TRBV7-2	CASSLASGRAETQYF	TGTGCCAGCAGCTTAGCTAGCGGGAGGGCCGAGACCCAGTACTTC
NA	NA	TRBJ2-1	TRBV28	CASSLYLPRGGEGNEQFF	TGTGCCAGCAGTTTATACCTACCTAGAGGGGGAGAAGGGAATGAGCAGTTCTTC
few	NA	TRBJ2-7	TRBV6-5	CASSERALTFYEQYF	TGTGCCAGCAGTGAAAGGGCCCTTACCTTTTACGAGCAGTACTTC
NA	TRBD1	TRBJ1-2	TRBV20-1	CSARGRDRALYGYTF	TGCAGTGCTAGAGGCCGGGACAGGGCCCTCTATGGCTACACCTTC
NA	NA	TRBJ2-3	TRBV9	CASSVRGRARRDARYF	TGTGCCAGCAGCGTAAGGGGTAGGGCCCGTCGAGATGCGCGGTATTTT
many	NA	TRBJ2-4	TRBV6-5	CASSYEWGQNIQYF	TGTGCCAGCAGTTACGAGTGGGGCCAAAACATTCAGTACTTC
NA	NA	TRBJ2-6	TRBV9	CASSVGGPSGANVLTF	TGTGCCAGCAGCGTAGGGGGACCCTCTGGGGCCAACGTCCTGACTTTC
few	TRBD1	TRBJ1-5	TRBV4-2	CASSSRTGPTQPQHF	TGTGCCAGCAGCTCTCGGACAGGGCCCACTCAGCCCCAGCATTTT
NA	TRBD2	TRBJ2-7	TRBV27	CASSPQLAGGSAVHEQYF	TGTGCCAGCAGTCCACAACTAGCGGGAGGGTCCGCTGTTCACGAGCAGTACTTC
few	NA	TRBJ1-5	TRBV6-6	CASSYKTDNQPQHF	TGTGCCAGCAGTTATAAGACAGACAATCAGCCCCAGCATTTT
NA	NA	TRBJ1-1	TRBV13	CASSNSVGEAFF	TGTGCCAGCAGCAACAGTGTCGGGGAAGCTTTCTTT
many	NA	TRBJ2-5	TRBV11-2	CASSLGSGPKYF	TGTGCCAGCAGCCTTGGAAGCGGGCCCAAGTACTTC
many	NA	TRBJ2-1	TRBV20-1	CSARGGSAYNEQFF	TGCAGTGCTAGAGGGGGGAGCGCCTACAATGAGCAGTTCTTC
few	TRBD1	TRBJ2-3	TRBV6-4	CASSDSIETGVLDTQYF	TGTGCCAGCAGTGACTCGATAGAGACAGGGGTGTTAGATACGCAGTATTTT
few	NA	TRBJ1-1	TRBV20-1	CSAADRLGKAFF	TGCAGTGCCGCGGACCGTCTGGGGAAAGCTTTCTTT
NA	TRBD2	TRBJ2-1	TRBV28	CASSPTSGRVDEQFF	TGTGCCAGCAGTCCGACTAGCGGGAGGGTCGATGAGCAGTTCTTC
NA	NA	TRBJ1-2	TRBV2	CASSEGGSGYTF	TGTGCCAGCAGTGAGGGCGGGTCTGGCTACACCTTC
NA	NA	TRBJ2-7	TRBV19	CASSAAGYEQYF	TGTGCCAGTAGTGCGGCGGGCTACGAGCAGTACTTC
NA	TRBD1	TRBJ2-7	TRBV20-1	CSAREGQGVYEQYF	TGCAGTGCCAGGGAGGGACAGGGTGTTTACGAGCAGTACTTC
NA	TRBD2	TRBJ2-5	TRBV6-6	CASSYLVLAAPGEQYF	TGTGCCAGCAGTTATCTGGTTCTAGCGGCCCCTGGGGAGCAGTACTTC
NA	NA	TRBJ1-5	TRBV20-1	CSARDPRGQPQHF	TGCAGTGCTAGGGATCCCCGGGGGCAGCCCCAGCATTTT
few	TRBD2	TRBJ2-1	TRBV12-5	CASASRFVGLAGGGVSYNEQFF	TGTGCTAGTGCCTCCCGTTTCGTGGGACTAGCGGGAGGTGGGGTCTCCTACAATGAGCAGTTCTTC
NA	TRBD1	TRBJ1-1	TRBV24-1	CATSDPGQPEAFF	TGTGCCACCAGTGATCCGGGACAGCCTGAAGCTTTCTTT
once	TRBD1	TRBJ1-4	TRBV3-1	CASSDGTGSTTNEKLFF	TGTGCCAGCAGCGACGGGACAGGTTCCACAACTAATGAAAAACTGTTTTTT
many	TRBD1	TRBJ1-2	TRBV29-1	CSVEYRQGASGYTF	TGCAGCGTTGAATATCGCCAGGGGGCGAGTGGCTACACCTTC
few	TRBD1	TRBJ1-5	TRBV10-3	CAIRPDRDQPPHF	TGTGCCATCAGACCGGACAGGGATCAGCCCCCGCATTTT
NA	NA	TRBJ1-4	TRBV28	CASTGFDEKLFF	TGTGCCAGCACGGGTTTCGATGAAAAACTGTTTTTT
NA	NA	TRBJ1-3	TRBV10-3	CVISESMSRNSGNTIYF	TGTGTCATCAGTGAGTCGATGTCCAGGAACTCTGGAAACACCATATATTTT
NA	TRBD1	TRBJ2-7	TRBV15	CATSRDPGQGYEQYF	TGTGCCACCAGCAGAGACCCGGGACAGGGGTACGAGCAGTACTTC
NA	TRBD2	TRBJ2-3	TRBV7-2	CASSLVTGGLTSTDTQYF	TGTGCCAGCAGCTTAGTTACGGGGGGGCTGACTAGCACAGATACGCAGTATTTT
few	TRBD2	TRBJ2-5	TRBV20-1	CSARGIAGVWQETQYF	TGCAGTGCTAGGGGCATAGCGGGAGTTTGGCAAGAGACCCAGTACTTC
NA	NA	TRBJ1-1	TRBV29-1	CSGTLNRVTEAFF	TGCAGCGGGACACTAAACAGGGTCACTGAAGCTTTCTTT
NA	NA	TRBJ2-1	TRBV20-1	CSASGAQETQFF	TGCAGTGCTAGCGGGGCTCAAGAGACCCAGTTCTTC